These 22 T cell receptor beta chains originate from one sample sequenced in a study of technical replicates of blood from several donors. Produced via immunoSEQ multiplex PCR; TCRdb's table is partial and in-frame only. Of about 66,000 clones in the sample, about 89% were seen once. The material sequenced was PBMCs. These receptors all stem from a human donor in good health. Some clones in this sample may be carry-over from other donors' samples.

V gene TRBV2 combines with J gene TRBJ2-2; D may be TRBD1 (5 bases). The CDR3 contains 11 residues. Germline CDR1 reads SNHLY; CDR2 reads FYNNEI. V lost 6 bases to trimming and J lost 6 bases, with 5 bases between them. The CDR3 protein is CASRGPGELFF. The CDR3 DNA follows: TGTGCCAGCAGGGGGCCCGGGGAGCTGTTTTTT.

This clone showed up many times. This chain joins TRBV7-3 and TRBJ2-6; 7 positions match TRBD2. The CDR3 consists of 16 residues. V shed 1 base, J shed 2 bases, and the junction held 2 bases outside the gene matches. Germline V CDR1 and CDR2: SGHTA, FQGTGA. The CDR3 nucleotides are TGTGCCAGCAGCTTAAGTGCGGGGGCTGGGGCCAACGTCCTGACTTTC. Protein sequence: CASSLSAGAGANVLTF.

This chain links TRBV7-9 with TRBJ1-1; 11 bases line up with TRBD1. With 3 bases clipped from V and 10 bases from J, the junction kept 4 bases outside the gene matches. In germline, CDR1 is SEHNR, CDR2 FQNEAQ (reference sequence). This CDR3 region has 13 residues. DNA for the CDR3: TGTGCCAGCAGCTTCCGGGACAGGGGGATAGCTTTCTTT. This sequence encodes CASSFRDRGIAFF.

The J gene is TRBJ2-7, the V gene TRBV7-2; 12 bases agree with TRBD1. There are 14 residues in the CDR3. Trimming took 3 bases from V and 5 from J; bases not matched to a gene: 2. Germline CDR1 SGHTA, CDR2 FQGNSA. CDR3 residues: CASSLGQGANEQYF. The CDR3 DNA follows: TGTGCCAGCAGCTTGGGACAGGGGGCCAACGAGCAGTACTTC.

This clone was seen only a few times. V and J are TRBV5-6 and TRBJ2-1; 9 bases are shared with TRBD2. V lost 2 bases and J lost 10; bases outside the gene matches: 13. The CDR3 spans 16 residues. Germline V gene data show CDR1 as SGHDT and CDR2 as YYEEEE. The CDR3 region has the DNA TGTGCCAGCAGCTTTCCCCCGACTAGCGGTTTTCGGGAGCAGTTCTTC. Its protein product is CASSFPPTSGFREQFF.

The chain links TRBV14 to TRBJ2-1; D possibly corresponds to TRBD1 (6 bases). V was shortened by 3 bases and J by 11 bases, with 14 bases between the two germline ends. This CDR3 contains 13 residues. Germline assignment: CDR1 SGHDN and CDR2 FVKESK. The CDR3 DNA reads TGTGCCAGCAGCCAGTCCAACAGGGCTAAGCAGTTCTTC. Amino acids: CASSQSNRAKQFF.

Concerning this clone itself: Other DNA variants within this sample encode the same CDR3. The chain recombines TRBV6-4 with TRBJ2-1, with 9 positions matching TRBD2. Germline CDR1 is MRHNA and CDR2 is SNTAGT. Unmatched junction bases numbered 3, after V lost 0 bases and J lost 6 bases. The CDR3 extends over 15 amino acids. The CDR3 reads CASSDSAGGPNEQFF. The CDR3 bases are TGTGCCAGCAGTGACTCGGCGGGGGGGCCCAATGAGCAGTTCTTC.

This clone was counted a few times. The chain has TRBV2 and TRBJ1-6; TRBD1 matches 8 bases. The germline CDR1 and CDR2 sequences are SNHLY and FYNNEI. After removal of 4 bases from V and 8 bases from J, the junction contained 4 bases not matched to a gene. The CDR3 runs 14 residues. Here the CDR3 reads CASSGQGADSPLHF. CDR3 nucleotide sequence: TGTGCCAGCAGTGGGCAGGGGGCTGATTCACCCCTCCACTTT. The full variable domain, in which reference TRBV2 and TRBJ1-6 provide the parts outside the CDR3, is EPEVTQTPSHQVTQMGQEVILRCVPISNHLYFYWYRQILGQKVEFLVSFYNNEISEKSEIFDDQFSVERPDGSNFTLKIRSTKLEDSAMYFCASSGQGADSPLHFGNGTRLTVT.

The chain carries TRBV30 and TRBJ1-1, with 8 bases lining up with TRBD1. The CDR3 contains 13 residues. The trim removed 2 bases at V and 5 bases at J, leaving 4 bases unmatched. In germline, CDR1 is GTSNPN, CDR2 SVGIG (reference sequence). CDR3 sequence reads: CAWSPTGGTEAFF. In DNA form, the CDR3 reads TGTGCCTGGAGTCCCACAGGGGGGACTGAAGCTTTCTTT. Complete variable domain (other parts from reference TRBV30 and TRBJ1-1): SQTIHQWPATLVQPVGSPLSLECTVEGTSNPNLYWYRQAAGRGLQLLFYSVGIGQISSEVPQNLSASRPQDRQFILSSKKLLLSDSGFYLCAWSPTGGTEAFFGQGTRLTVV.

The chain couples TRBV7-9 to TRBJ2-3, with a possible D match to TRBD2 (5 bases). The V end was cut by 1 base, the J end by 2 bases, with 13 bases between. This CDR3 has 16 residues. Germline loops: CDR1 SEHNR, CDR2 FQNEAQ (reference sequence). The CDR3: CASSLEWPSPTDTQYF. The CDR3 DNA sequence: TGTGCCAGCAGCTTAGAGTGGCCTAGCCCCACAGATACGCAGTATTTT.

This chain connects TRBV29-1 to TRBJ2-1, with D possibly being TRBD1 (6 bases). CDR1 SQVTM and CDR2 ANQGSEA come from the germline V gene. Between the trimmed V and J ends, which lost 7 bases and 6 bases, there was a span of 13 bases. The CDR3 totals 12 residues. The DNA of the CDR3 is TGCAGCGCCGGACAGCCGGGCAATGAGCAGTTCTTC. This encodes CSAGQPGNEQFF.

This sequence joins TRBV19 and TRBJ2-7; tentatively, D is TRBD1 (6 bases). V was trimmed by 2 bases and J by 7 bases, leaving 18 bases between them. Germline CDR1 is LNHDA and CDR2 is SQIVND (reference sequence). The CDR3 is 15 amino acids. CDR3 loop: CASSIRGTSLREQYF. The CDR3 DNA reads TGTGCCAGTAGTATAAGGGGGACAAGCCTACGAGAGCAGTACTTC. The variable domain in full, completed from reference TRBV19 and TRBJ2-7, reads DGGITQSPKYLFRKEGQNVTLSCEQNLNHDAMYWYRQDPGQGLRLIYYSQIVNDFQKGDIAEGYSVSREKKESFPLTVTSAQKNPTAFYLCASSIRGTSLREQYFGPGTRLTVT.

This chain links TRBV19 with TRBJ2-2; TRBD1 matches at 7 bases. The CDR3 contains 14 residues. V gave up 10 bases and J gave up 5 bases; unmatched junction bases: 10. Germline V gene data show CDR1 as LNHDA and CDR2 as SQIVND (reference sequence). CDR3 bases: TGTGCCACCCAACAACAGGGGAAAACCGGGGAGCTGTTTTTT. Its protein product is CATQQQGKTGELFF. The complete variable domain, with remaining parts taken from reference TRBV19 and TRBJ2-2, reads DGGITQSPKYLFRKEGQNVTLSCEQNLNHDAMYWYRQDPGQGLRLIYYSQIVNDFQKGDIAEGYSVSREKKESFPLTVTSAQKNPTAFYLCATQQQGKTGELFFGEGSRLTVL.

For the CDR3, the DNA is TGTGCCACCAGCAGAGGCTGGGCGATAACGCAGTATTTT. It yields the protein CATSRGWAITQYF. The V gene is TRBV15, the J gene TRBJ2-3, with no clear D. CDR1 is LNHNV, CDR2 YYDKDF, per germline (reference sequence). The CDR3 length is 13 residues. Trimming took off 1 base at V and 9 bases at J, with 11 bases between the two ends.

V usage is TRBV9 and J usage is TRBJ2-5; 11 bases are shared with TRBD2. V trimming: 4 bases; J trimming: 0 bases; junction bases outside the gene matches: 5. CDR1 is SGDLS, CDR2 YYNGEE, per germline. The CDR3 is made up of 16 amino acids. CDR3 DNA: TGTGCCAGCAGCAGACGACTAGCGGGAAACCAAGAGACCCAGTACTTC. Its translation: CASSRRLAGNQETQYF.

The chain is built from TRBV27 and TRBJ2-1; possible D gene TRBD2, 7 bases. Trimming removed 5 bases from V and 7 bases from J, with 18 bases in between. Per the germline V gene, CDR1 is MNHEY and CDR2 is SMNVEV (reference sequence). The CDR3 runs 15 residues. The DNA for the CDR3 is TGTGCCAGCAGTCTAAGAGGGAGGGGGGGTAATGAGCAGTTCTTC. Protein product: CASSLRGRGGNEQFF.

This clone appeared once. The rearrangement uses TRBV15 and TRBJ1-1; D remains ambiguous. V dropped 5 bases and J dropped 1 base, with 8 bases sitting between them. Germline V gene sequence: CDR1 LNHNV, CDR2 YYDKDF (reference sequence). The CDR3 extends over 13 amino acids. CDR3 amino acids: CATSGAKNTEAFF. The CDR3, as DNA: TGTGCCACCAGCGGTGCTAAGAACACTGAAGCTTTCTTT.

This clone was found a few times. The genes are TRBV7-8 and TRBJ1-4; a weak D match, TRBD1 (5 bases). V was cut by 4 bases and J by 5 bases, with 11 bases left in between. The length of the CDR3 is 14 residues. The germline gives CDR1 SGHVS, CDR2 FQNEAQ. Written as DNA, the CDR3 is TGTGCCAGCAGCTCCAGGGTCTCGAATGAAAAACTGTTTTTT. The encoded protein is CASSSRVSNEKLFF. Combining the CDR3 with reference TRBV7-8 and TRBJ1-4 gives the whole variable domain GAGVSQSPRYKVAKRGQDVALRCDPISGHVSLFWYQQALGQGPEFLTYFQNEAQLDKSGLPSDRFFAERPEGSVSTLKIQRTQQEDSAVYLCASSSRVSNEKLFFGSGTQLSVL.

The chain employs TRBV2 and TRBJ2-7; 9 bases are a match to TRBD1. The CDR3 runs to 15 residues. CDR1 SNHLY and CDR2 FYNNEI come from the germline V gene. Trimming took 4 bases from V and 2 from J; bases not matched to a gene: 6. The CDR3 loop reads CASSVETGGTYEQYF. In DNA form, the CDR3 reads TGTGCCAGCAGTGTCGAAACAGGGGGCACCTACGAGCAGTACTTC. The variable domain in full, with the rest retrieved from reference TRBV2 and TRBJ2-7, is EPEVTQTPSHQVTQMGQEVILRCVPISNHLYFYWYRQILGQKVEFLVSFYNNEISEKSEIFDDQFSVERPDGSNFTLKIRSTKLEDSAMYFCASSVETGGTYEQYFGPGTRLTVT.

The chain couples TRBV9 to TRBJ1-4; TRBD1 aligns across 9 bases. CDR1 and CDR2 from the germline V gene are SGDLS and YYNGEE. The CDR3 is made up of 15 amino acids. V dropped 0 bases and J dropped 8; count of bases not matched to a gene: 5. CDR3: CASSVGLGQGEKLFF. CDR3 coding DNA: TGTGCCAGCAGCGTAGGTCTGGGACAGGGAGAAAAACTGTTTTTT.

The gene calls are TRBV5-1 and TRBJ2-1, with D maybe TRBD1 (6 bases). Germline V gene lookup returns CDR1 SGHRS and CDR2 YFSETQ. V was cut by 0 bases and J by 7 bases, with 11 bases left in between. CDR3 length: 14 residues. In DNA, the CDR3 is TGCGCCAGCAGCTTGGTGACAACAGGGAATGAGCAGTTCTTC. Its protein product is CASSLVTTGNEQFF.

The chain employs TRBV18 and TRBJ2-2; 9 nucleotides align to TRBD2. The germline CDR1 and CDR2 sequences are KGHSH and LQKENI. The CDR3 runs 15 residues. V was clipped by 3 bases and J by 5 bases; unmatched bases: 4. The CDR3 here is CASSPEAGGTGELFF. The CDR3, as DNA: TGTGCCAGCTCACCGGAAGCGGGAGGTACCGGGGAGCTGTTTTTT.